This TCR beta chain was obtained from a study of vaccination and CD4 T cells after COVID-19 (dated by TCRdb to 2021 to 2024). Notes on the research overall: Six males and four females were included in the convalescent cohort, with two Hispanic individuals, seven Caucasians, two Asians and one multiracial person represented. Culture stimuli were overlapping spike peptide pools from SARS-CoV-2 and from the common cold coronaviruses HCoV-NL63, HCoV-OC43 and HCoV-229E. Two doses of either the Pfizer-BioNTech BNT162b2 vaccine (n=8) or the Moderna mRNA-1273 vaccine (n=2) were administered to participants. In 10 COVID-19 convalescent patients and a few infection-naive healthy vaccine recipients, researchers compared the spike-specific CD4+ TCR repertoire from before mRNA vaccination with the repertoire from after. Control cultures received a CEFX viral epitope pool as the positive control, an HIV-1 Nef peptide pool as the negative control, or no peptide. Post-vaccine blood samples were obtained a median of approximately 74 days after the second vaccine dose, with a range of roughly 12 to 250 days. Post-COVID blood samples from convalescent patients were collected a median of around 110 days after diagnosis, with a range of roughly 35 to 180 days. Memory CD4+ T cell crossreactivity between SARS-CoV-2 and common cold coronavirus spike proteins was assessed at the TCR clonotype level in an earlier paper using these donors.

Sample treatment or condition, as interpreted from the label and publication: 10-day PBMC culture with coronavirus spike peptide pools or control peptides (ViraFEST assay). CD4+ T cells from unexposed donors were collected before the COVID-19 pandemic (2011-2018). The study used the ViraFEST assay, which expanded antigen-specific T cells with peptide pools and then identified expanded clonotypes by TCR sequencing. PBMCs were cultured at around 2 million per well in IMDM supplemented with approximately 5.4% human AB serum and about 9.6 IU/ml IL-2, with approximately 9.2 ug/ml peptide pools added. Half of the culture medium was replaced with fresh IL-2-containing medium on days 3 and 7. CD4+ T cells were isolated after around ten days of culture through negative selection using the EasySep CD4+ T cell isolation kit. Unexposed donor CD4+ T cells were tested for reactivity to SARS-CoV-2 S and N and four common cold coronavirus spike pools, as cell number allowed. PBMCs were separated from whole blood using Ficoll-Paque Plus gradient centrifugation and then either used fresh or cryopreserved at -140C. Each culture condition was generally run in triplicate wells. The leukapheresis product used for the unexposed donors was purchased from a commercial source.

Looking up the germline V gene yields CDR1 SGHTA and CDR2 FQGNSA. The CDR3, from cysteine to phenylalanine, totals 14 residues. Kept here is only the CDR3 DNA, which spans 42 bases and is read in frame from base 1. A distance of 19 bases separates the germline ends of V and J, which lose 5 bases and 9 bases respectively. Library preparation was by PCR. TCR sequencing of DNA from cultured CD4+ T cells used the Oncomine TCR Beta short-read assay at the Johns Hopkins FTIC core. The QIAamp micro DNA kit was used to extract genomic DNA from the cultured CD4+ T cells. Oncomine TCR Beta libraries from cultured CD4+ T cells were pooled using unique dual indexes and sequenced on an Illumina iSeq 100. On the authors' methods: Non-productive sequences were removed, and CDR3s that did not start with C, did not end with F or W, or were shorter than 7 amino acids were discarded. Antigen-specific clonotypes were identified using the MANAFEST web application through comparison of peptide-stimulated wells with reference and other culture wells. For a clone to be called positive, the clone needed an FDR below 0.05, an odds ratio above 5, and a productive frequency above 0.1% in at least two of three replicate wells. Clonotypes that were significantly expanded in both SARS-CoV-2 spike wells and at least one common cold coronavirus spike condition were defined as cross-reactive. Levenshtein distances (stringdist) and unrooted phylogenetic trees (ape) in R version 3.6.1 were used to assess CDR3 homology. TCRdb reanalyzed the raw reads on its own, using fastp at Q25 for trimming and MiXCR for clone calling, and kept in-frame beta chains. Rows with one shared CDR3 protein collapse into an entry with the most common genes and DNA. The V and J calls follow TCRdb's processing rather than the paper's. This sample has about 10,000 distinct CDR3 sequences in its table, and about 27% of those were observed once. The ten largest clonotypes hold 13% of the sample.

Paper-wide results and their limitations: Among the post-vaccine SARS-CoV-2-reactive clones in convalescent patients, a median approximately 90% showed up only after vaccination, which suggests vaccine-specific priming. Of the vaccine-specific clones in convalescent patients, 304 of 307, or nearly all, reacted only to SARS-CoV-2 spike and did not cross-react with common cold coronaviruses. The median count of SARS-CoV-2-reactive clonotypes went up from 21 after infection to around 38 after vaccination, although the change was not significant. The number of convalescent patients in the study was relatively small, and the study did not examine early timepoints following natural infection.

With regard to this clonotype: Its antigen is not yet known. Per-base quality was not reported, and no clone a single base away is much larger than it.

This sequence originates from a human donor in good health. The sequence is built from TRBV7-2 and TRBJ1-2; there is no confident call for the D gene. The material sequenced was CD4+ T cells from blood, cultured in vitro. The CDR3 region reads CASSLGPGRESYTF. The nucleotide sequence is TGTGCCAGCAGCCTCGGCCCGGGCCGGGAGAGCTACACCTTC.